This T cell receptor (beta chain) was sequenced in a study of blood T cell repertoires in COVID-19. Profiling relied on immunoSEQ multiplex PCR, and the TCRdb table lists in-frame clones only, not all of them. This sample has hundreds of thousands of clones; approximately 89% occur once, and the top ten carry around 10%. Germline V gene data show CDR1 as SGHRS and CDR2 as YFSETQ. Trimming removed 3 bases from V and 7 bases from J, with 13 bases in between. The CDR3 has 13 amino acids. The V gene is TRBV5-1, the J gene TRBJ1-2, with TRBD1 as a possible D gene (5 bases). The receptor was derived from a woman younger than 45 with COVID-19, enrolled during active disease. Source material: peripheral blood. The chain's CDR3 is CASSSGGVGGYTF. CDR3 DNA sequence: TGCGCCAGCAGCTCGGGGGGAGTTGGTGGCTACACCTTC. Looking up the rest from reference TRBV5-1 and TRBJ1-2 gives the full variable domain: KAGVTQTPRYLIKTRGQQVTLSCSPISGHRSVSWYQQTPGQGLQFLFEYFSETQRNKGNFPGRFSGRQFSNSRSEMNVSTLELGDSALYLCASSSGGVGGYTFGSGTRLTVV.